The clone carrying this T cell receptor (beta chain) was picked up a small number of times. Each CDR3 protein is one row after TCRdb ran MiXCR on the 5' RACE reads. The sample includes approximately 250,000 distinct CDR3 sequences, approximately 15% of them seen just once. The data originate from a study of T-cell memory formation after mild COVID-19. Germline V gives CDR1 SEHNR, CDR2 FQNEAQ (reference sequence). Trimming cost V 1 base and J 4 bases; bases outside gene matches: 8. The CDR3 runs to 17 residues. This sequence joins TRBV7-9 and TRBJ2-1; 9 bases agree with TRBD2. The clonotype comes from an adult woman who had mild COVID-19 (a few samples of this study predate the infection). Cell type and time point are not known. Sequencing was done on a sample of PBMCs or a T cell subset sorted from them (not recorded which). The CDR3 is CASSLGIRLAGYNEQFF. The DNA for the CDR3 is TGTGCCAGCAGCTTAGGTATACGGCTAGCGGGATACAATGAGCAGTTCTTC. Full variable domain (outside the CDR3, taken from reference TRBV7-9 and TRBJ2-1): DTGVSQNPRHKITKRGQNVTFRCDPISEHNRLYWYRQTLGQGPEFLTYFQNEAQLEKSRLLSDRFSAERPKGSFSTLEIQRTEQGDSAMYLCASSLGIRLAGYNEQFFGPGTRLTVL.